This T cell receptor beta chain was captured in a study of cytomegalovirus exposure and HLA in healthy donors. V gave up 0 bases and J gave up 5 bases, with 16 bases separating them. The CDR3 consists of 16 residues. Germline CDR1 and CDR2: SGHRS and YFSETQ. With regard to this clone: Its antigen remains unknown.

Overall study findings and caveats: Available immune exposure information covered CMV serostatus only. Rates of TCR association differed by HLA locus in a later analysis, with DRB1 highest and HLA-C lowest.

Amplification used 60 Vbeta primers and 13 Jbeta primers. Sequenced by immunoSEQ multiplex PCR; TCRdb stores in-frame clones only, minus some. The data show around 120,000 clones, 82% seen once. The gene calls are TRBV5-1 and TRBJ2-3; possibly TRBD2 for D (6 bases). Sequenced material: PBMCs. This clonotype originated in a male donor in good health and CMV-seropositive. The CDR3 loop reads CASSLGVRRDGDTQYF. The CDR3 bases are TGCGCCAGCAGCTTGGGAGTGAGGAGGGATGGAGATACGCAGTATTTT.